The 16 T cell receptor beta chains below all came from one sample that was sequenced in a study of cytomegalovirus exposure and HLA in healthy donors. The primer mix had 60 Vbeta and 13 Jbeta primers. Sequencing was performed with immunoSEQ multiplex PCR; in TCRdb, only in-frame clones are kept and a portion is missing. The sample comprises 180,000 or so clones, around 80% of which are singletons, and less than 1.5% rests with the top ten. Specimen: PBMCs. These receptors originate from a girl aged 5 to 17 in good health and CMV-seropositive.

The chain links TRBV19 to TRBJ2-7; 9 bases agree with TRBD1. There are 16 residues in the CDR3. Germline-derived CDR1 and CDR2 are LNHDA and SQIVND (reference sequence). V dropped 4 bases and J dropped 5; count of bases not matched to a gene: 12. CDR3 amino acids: CASSTSLGQGHDEQYF. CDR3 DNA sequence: TGTGCCAGTAGTACCTCCCTGGGACAGGGTCACGACGAGCAGTACTTC.

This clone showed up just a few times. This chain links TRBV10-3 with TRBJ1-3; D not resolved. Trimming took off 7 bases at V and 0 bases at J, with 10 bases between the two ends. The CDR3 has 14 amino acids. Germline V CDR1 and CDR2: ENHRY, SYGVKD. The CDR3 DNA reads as TGTGCCATCACTAGCCAAAGCTCTGGAAACACCATATATTTT. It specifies CAITSQSSGNTIYF.

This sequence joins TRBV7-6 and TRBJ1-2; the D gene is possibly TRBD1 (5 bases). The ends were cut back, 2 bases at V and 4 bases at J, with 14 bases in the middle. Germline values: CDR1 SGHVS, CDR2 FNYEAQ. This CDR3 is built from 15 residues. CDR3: CASSLSRQGSYGYTF. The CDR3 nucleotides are TGTGCCAGCAGCTTATCCCGGCAGGGTAGCTATGGCTACACCTTC. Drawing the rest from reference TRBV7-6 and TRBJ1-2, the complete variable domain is GAGVSQSPRYKVTKRGQDVALRCDPISGHVSLYWYRQALGQGPEFLTYFNYEAQQDKSGLPNDRFSAERPEGSISTLTIQRTEQRDSAMYRCASSLSRQGSYGYTFGSGTRLTVV.

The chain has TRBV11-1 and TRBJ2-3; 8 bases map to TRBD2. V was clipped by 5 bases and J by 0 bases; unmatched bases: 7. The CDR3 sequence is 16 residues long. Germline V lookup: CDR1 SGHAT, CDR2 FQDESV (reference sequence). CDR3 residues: CASSIWASGSTDTQYF. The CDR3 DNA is TGTGCCAGCAGCATCTGGGCTAGCGGGAGCACAGATACGCAGTATTTT.

For the CDR3, the DNA is TGCGCCAGCAGTGAGGGACCGGGGGGGGCGGAGAAATACAATGAGCAGTTCTTC. Protein: CASSEGPGGAEKYNEQFF. The rearrangement uses TRBV10-2 and TRBJ2-1; 8 nucleotides line up with TRBD2. Unmatched junction bases numbered 13, after V lost 2 bases and J lost 4 bases. From germline, CDR1 is WSHSY and CDR2 SAAADI. This CDR3 has 18 residues.

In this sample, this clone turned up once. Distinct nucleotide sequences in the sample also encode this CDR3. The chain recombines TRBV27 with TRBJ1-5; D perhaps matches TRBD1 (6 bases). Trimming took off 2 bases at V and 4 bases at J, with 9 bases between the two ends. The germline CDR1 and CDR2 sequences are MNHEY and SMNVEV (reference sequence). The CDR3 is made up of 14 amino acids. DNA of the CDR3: TGTGCCAGCAGTTTAGGGGGCGGAAATCAGCCCCAGCATTTT. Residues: CASSLGGGNQPQHF.

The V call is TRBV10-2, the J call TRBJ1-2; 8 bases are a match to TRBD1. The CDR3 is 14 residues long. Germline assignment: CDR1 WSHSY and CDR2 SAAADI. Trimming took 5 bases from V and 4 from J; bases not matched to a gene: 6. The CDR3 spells CASSPDREGYGYTF. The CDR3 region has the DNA TGCGCCAGCAGTCCGGACAGGGAGGGCTATGGCTACACCTTC.

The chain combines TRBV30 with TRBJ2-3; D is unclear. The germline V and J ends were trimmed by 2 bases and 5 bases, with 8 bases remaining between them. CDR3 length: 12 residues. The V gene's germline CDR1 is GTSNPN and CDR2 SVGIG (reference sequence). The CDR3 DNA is TGTGCCTGGAGTTCGAGAGGAGATACGCAGTATTTT. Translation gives CAWSSRGDTQYF.

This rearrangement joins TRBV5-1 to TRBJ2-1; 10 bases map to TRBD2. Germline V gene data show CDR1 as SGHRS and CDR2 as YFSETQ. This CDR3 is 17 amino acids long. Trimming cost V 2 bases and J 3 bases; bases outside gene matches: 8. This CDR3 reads CASSFSSGSRIYNEQFF. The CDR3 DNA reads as TGCGCCAGCAGCTTCTCTAGCGGGAGCAGGATCTACAATGAGCAGTTCTTC.

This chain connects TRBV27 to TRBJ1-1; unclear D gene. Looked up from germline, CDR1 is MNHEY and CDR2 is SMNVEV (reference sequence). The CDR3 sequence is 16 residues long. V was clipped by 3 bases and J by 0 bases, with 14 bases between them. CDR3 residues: CASSLVPPPMNTEAFF. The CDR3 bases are TGTGCCAGCAGTTTGGTACCACCCCCTATGAACACTGAAGCTTTCTTT.

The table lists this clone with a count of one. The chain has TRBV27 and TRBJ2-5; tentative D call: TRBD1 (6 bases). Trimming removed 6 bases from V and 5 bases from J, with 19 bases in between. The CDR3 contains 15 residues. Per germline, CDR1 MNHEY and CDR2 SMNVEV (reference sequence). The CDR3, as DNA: TGTGCCAGCAGAGATGCTGACAGGTTCGCTGAGACCCAGTACTTC. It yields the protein CASRDADRFAETQYF.

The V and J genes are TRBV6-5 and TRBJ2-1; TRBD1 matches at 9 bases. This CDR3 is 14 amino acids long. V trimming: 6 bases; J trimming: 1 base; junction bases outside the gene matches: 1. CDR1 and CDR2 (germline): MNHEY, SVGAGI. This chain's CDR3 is CASRDRGSYNEQFF. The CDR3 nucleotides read TGTGCCAGCAGGGACAGGGGATCCTACAATGAGCAGTTCTTC.

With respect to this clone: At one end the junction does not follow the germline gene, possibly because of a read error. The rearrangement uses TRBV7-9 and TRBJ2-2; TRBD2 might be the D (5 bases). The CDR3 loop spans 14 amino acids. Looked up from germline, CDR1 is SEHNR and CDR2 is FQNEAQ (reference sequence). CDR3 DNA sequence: TGTGCCAGCAGCCTAGCCGGTGGAGGCGGGGAGCTGTTTTTT. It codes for CASSLAGGGGELFF.

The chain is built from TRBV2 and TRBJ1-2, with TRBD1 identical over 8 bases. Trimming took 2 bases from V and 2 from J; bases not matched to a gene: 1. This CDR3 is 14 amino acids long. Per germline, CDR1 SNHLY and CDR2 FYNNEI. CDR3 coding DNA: TGTGCCAGCAGTGAATCAGGGGGCAACTATGGCTACACCTTC. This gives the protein CASSESGGNYGYTF.

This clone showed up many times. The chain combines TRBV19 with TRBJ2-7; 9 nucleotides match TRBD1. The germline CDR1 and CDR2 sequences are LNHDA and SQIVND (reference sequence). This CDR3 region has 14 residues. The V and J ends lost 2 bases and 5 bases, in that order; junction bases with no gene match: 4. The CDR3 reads CASSISTGGNEQYF. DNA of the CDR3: TGTGCCAGTAGTATATCGACAGGGGGAAACGAGCAGTACTTC.

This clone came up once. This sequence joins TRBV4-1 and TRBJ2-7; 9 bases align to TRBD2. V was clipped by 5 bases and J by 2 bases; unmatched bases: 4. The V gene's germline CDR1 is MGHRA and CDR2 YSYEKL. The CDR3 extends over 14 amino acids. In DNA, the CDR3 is TGCGCCAGCAGCTTCCGACTAGCGGCCTACGAGCAGTACTTC. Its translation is CASSFRLAAYEQYF.